The clone carrying this T cell receptor (beta chain) has a handful of counts. What it binds is unknown. Samples were assayed with immunoSEQ v3.0 at survey level. Repertoires were generated with immunoSEQ multiplex PCR, while TCRdb's copy carries only in-frame clones and drops some. Here the sample spans 20,000 to 25,000 clones, roughly 95% being singletons. The entry originates in a study of long-term antiretroviral therapy in people with HIV. Sampling of each donor yielded at least one pre-ART PBMC sample and at least two post-ART PBMC samples. V was clipped by 2 bases and J by 8 bases; unmatched bases: 2. Germline-derived CDR1 and CDR2 are MDHEN and SYDVKM. The CDR3 spans 13 residues. Study-wide results and limits: Clones that had undergone expansion before ART dominated the repertoire at all time points. No data on ART adherence, viral resistance or therapy changes.

The sample consisted of unsorted PBMCs, taken around 5 years after starting antiretroviral therapy. This rearrangement joins TRBV28 to TRBJ1-2; 10 positions agree with TRBD1. The sequence was obtained from a woman aged 45-60 years with HIV. The DNA for the CDR3 is TGTGCCAGCAGTTTAGGGGGACAGGGGGGCTACACCTTC. Its translation: CASSLGGQGGYTF.